These 7 T cell receptor beta chains were sequenced from one sample in a study of blood T cell repertoires in COVID-19 (TCRdb year 2020). The library was obtained by the immunoSEQ multiplex PCR assay. Entries here come from immuneACCESS through TCRdb and include only in-frame sequences with V and J called. Some clones fail to appear in such tables; in the studies checked, an unresolved V gene covers under half of the shortfall, and the cause of the remainder is unknown. The sample profile shows over 100,000 clones; around nine tenths of them were found once. Together, the top ten hold 6% of the sample. The sequencing sample was made of peripheral blood. These receptors were obtained from a human donor in a cohort sampled during active COVID-19.

The gene calls are TRBV5-8 and TRBJ1-1, with D tentatively TRBD1 (5 bases). V lost 0 bases to trimming and J lost 4 bases, with 10 bases between them. This CDR3 has 14 amino acids. CDR1 is SGHTS and CDR2 is YDEGEE in the germline V gene. The CDR3 here is CASSLGRVGTEAFF. The CDR3 DNA reads TGTGCCAGCAGCTTGGGCAGGGTGGGCACTGAAGCTTTCTTT.

CDR3 sequence (DNA): TGTGCCAGCAGGCGCGGGGGAGGCAGTGGCTACACCTTC. It encodes CASRRGGGSGYTF. The rearrangement links TRBV27 to TRBJ1-2; possibly TRBD1 for D (5 bases). The CDR3 totals 13 residues. V was cut by 6 bases and J by 7 bases, with 15 bases left in between. Per germline, CDR1 MNHEY and CDR2 SMNVEV (reference sequence).

The CDR3: CSVEVDRATEAFF. The CDR3 DNA follows: TGCAGCGTTGAAGTCGACAGGGCCACTGAAGCTTTCTTT. This rearrangement joins TRBV29-1 to TRBJ1-1; 7 nucleotides match TRBD1. The CDR3 runs to 13 residues. V was clipped by 1 base and J by 4 bases; unmatched bases: 3. CDR1 is SQVTM and CDR2 is ANQGSEA in the germline V gene.

The chain recombines TRBV3-1 (or the pseudogene TRBV3-2) with TRBJ1-3, with 11 bases that match TRBD1. There are 15 residues in the CDR3. From germline, CDR1 is LGHDT and CDR2 YNNKEL (reference sequence). V shed 4 bases and J 8 bases; nucleotides not matched to a gene: 7. DNA for the CDR3: TGTGCCAGCAGCCCCCTCGGGACAGGGGGTTACACCATATATTTT. It translates to CASSPLGTGGYTIYF.

The chain is built from TRBV7-2 and TRBJ1-2; D might be TRBD1 (5 bases). In germline, CDR1 is SGHTA, CDR2 FQGNSA. The germline V and J ends were trimmed by 2 bases and 4 bases, with 17 bases remaining between them. CDR3 length equals 16 residues. CDR3 bases: TGTGCCAGCAGCTTAAGCCCCCAGGGTATCGGCTATGGCTACACCTTC. Translating gives CASSLSPQGIGYGYTF.

There are a few counts of this clone. The CDR3 nucleotides read TGCGCCAGCAGCTCCCCTAAGGGGACTCCGCACAATCAGCCCCAGCATTTT. Translated: CASSSPKGTPHNQPQHF. V usage is TRBV10-1 and J usage is TRBJ1-5, with D tentatively TRBD1 (5 bases). Germline V gives CDR1 WNHNN, CDR2 SYGVQD (reference sequence). The CDR3 is made up of 17 amino acids. The V gene lost 6 bases and the J gene lost 3 bases, with 21 bases spanning the gap.

The chain carries TRBV7-9 and TRBJ1-2; 8 nucleotides line up with TRBD1. V gave up 0 bases and J gave up 2 bases; unmatched junction bases: 2. The CDR3 loop spans 15 amino acids. Germline V gives CDR1 SEHNR, CDR2 FQNEAQ (reference sequence). Here the CDR3 reads CASSLAQGANYGYTF. CDR3 coding DNA: TGTGCCAGCAGCTTAGCGCAGGGGGCCAACTATGGCTACACCTTC. The variable domain in full, completed from reference TRBV7-9 and TRBJ1-2, reads DTGVSQNPRHKITKRGQNVTFRCDPISEHNRLYWYRQTLGQGPEFLTYFQNEAQLEKSRLLSDRFSAERPKGSFSTLEIQRTEQGDSAMYLCASSLAQGANYGYTFGSGTRLTVV.